This is a list of T cell receptor beta chains from one sample in a study of Graves' ophthalmopathy and Graves' hyperthyroidism. MiXCR was run by TCRdb on the multiplex PCR reads, yielding one entry per CDR3 protein. This table holds roughly 380,000 distinct CDR3 sequences, 15% to 17% found once. Sequenced material: peripheral blood. These receptors all stem from a woman under 30 with stable Graves' hyperthyroidism. Both conserved end residues are part of each CDR3. A D gene is named only where the DNA matches it firmly. Size tells how often a clone was seen (once, few, many) or the class of an expanded clone, and some rows leave it out.

V,size,D,J,CDR3,DNA
TRBV7-6,NA,NA,TRBJ2-7,CASSNVIRGTYEQYF,TGTGCCAGCAGCAACGTCATTAGGGGGACCTACGAGCAGTACTTC
TRBV2,many,NA,TRBJ2-2,CASSEAVWRTGELFF,TGTGCCAGCAGTGAAGCGGTGTGGCGGACCGGGGAGCTGTTTTTT
TRBV11-2,many,NA,TRBJ2-7,CASSSHFGGYEQYF,TGTGCCAGCAGCTCTCACTTCGGAGGGTACGAGCAGTACTTC
TRBV6-2/TRBV6-3,NA,NA,TRBJ1-2,CASALGGSNYGYTF,TGTGCCAGCGCTTTGGGGGGATCTAACTATGGCTACACCTTC
TRBV12-3/TRBV12-4,many,NA,TRBJ1-1,CASSSTPGSTEAFF,TGTGCCAGCAGTTCCACCCCGGGGAGCACTGAAGCTTTCTTT
TRBV12-3/TRBV12-4,many,TRBD1,TRBJ2-7,CASSRTGIGYEQYF,TGTGCCAGCAGTCGGACAGGGATCGGCTACGAGCAGTACTTC
TRBV19,many,TRBD1,TRBJ1-5,CATGHQGAPRNQPQHF,TGTGCCACGGGTCACCAGGGGGCGCCCCGGAATCAGCCCCAGCATTTT
TRBV20-1,NA,NA,TRBJ2-5,CSARGPGRETQYF,TGCAGTGCTAGAGGCCCAGGGAGGGAGACCCAGTACTTC
TRBV20-1,many,NA,TRBJ1-2,CSAREGPGGYTF,TGCAGTGCTAGAGAGGGGCCGGGGGGCTACACCTTC
TRBV2,NA,NA,TRBJ1-1,CASRRQTSEAFF,TGTGCCAGCCGCAGACAGACGTCTGAAGCTTTCTTT
TRBV29-1,many,TRBD1,TRBJ2-7,CSVGGSGQGTYEQYF,TGCAGCGTTGGAGGGTCGGGACAGGGGACCTACGAGCAGTACTTC
TRBV11-2,many,TRBD1,TRBJ1-2,CASSTGTGTFYGYTF,TGTGCCAGCAGCACCGGGACAGGAACTTTCTATGGCTACACCTTC
TRBV2,many,TRBD1,TRBJ2-7,CASGQDILAYEQYF,TGTGCCAGCGGACAGGACATACTAGCCTACGAGCAGTACTTC
TRBV7-2,many,NA,TRBJ1-5,CASSLVVRSNQPQHF,TGTGCCAGCAGCTTAGTGGTGCGGTCTAATCAGCCCCAGCATTTT
TRBV11-2,many,NA,TRBJ2-4,CASSLVARPGQNIQYF,TGTGCCAGCAGCTTGGTCGCCAGGCCAGGCCAAAACATTCAGTACTTC
TRBV7-6,many,TRBD2,TRBJ2-5,CASSLGSGVETQYF,TGTGCCAGCAGCTTAGGGAGCGGGGTAGAGACCCAGTACTTC
TRBV6-2/TRBV6-3,many,NA,TRBJ1-1,CASRWQAENTEAFF,TGTGCCAGCCGTTGGCAGGCGGAGAACACTGAAGCTTTCTTT
TRBV2,few,NA,TRBJ1-1,CASSPDSLTLSGEAFF,TGTGCCAGCAGCCCGGACAGCCTGACCCTAAGCGGTGAAGCTTTCTTT
TRBV19,many,NA,TRBJ2-5,CASPWDIRDGGQQETQYF,TGTGCCAGTCCCTGGGACATCCGGGACGGGGGCCAACAAGAGACCCAGTACTTC
TRBV7-8,many,NA,TRBJ2-5,CASSPDGGGGETQYF,TGTGCCAGCAGCCCAGACGGGGGAGGGGGAGAGACCCAGTACTTC
TRBV12-3/TRBV12-4,many,TRBD1,TRBJ1-1,CASSLFGQVYKAFF,TGTGCCAGCAGTTTATTCGGACAGGTATACAAAGCTTTCTTT
TRBV4-1,few,TRBD1,TRBJ2-7,CASSQEPGQGVYEQYF,TGCGCCAGCAGCCAGGAACCTGGACAGGGGGTTTACGAGCAGTACTTC
TRBV6-1,many,NA,TRBJ1-2,CASSEANWGYTF,TGTGCCAGCAGTGAAGCAAACTGGGGCTACACCTTC
TRBV19,once,TRBD1,TRBJ2-7,CASSFPGTGGSSYEQYF,TGTGCCAGTAGCTTTCCGGGGACAGGGGGAAGCTCCTACGAGCAGTACTTC
TRBV12-3/TRBV12-4,many,NA,TRBJ2-2,CASSFRDFGELFF,TGTGCCAGCAGTTTTAGGGATTTCGGGGAGCTGTTTTTT
TRBV9,NA,NA,TRBJ2-7,CASVRSYDQYF,TGTGCCAGTGTACGGTCCTACGATCAGTACTTC